This TCR beta chain was recorded in a study of tumor-infiltrating lymphocytes in primary liver carcinoma. On the study more broadly: Sample yields, roughly 3.5 to 8 million productive TCRbeta reads, were similar across the tissue types.

A single count supports this clonotype. Its antigen is undetermined. Blood RNA was derived from unsorted whole blood, and germline DNA was extracted too. The input was 450 to 500 ng total RNA; TCR beta cDNA was made from it with a constant-region primer. ARM-PCR was slightly modified, and three nested multiplex PCR rounds with it gave rise to the TCR beta libraries. Investigators reported that the first two PCR rounds, at 10 cycles each, used TRBV1-TRBV30 forward primers with a C-beta reverse primer. MiXCR, applied by TCRdb to the multiplex PCR reads, yields one record per CDR3 protein. Among nearly 200,000 distinct CDR3 sequences listed, less than 75% were seen once. Overall study findings and caveats: Whereas tumor region pairs overlapped more, tumor-adjacent and tumor-blood pairs overlapped less. Against blood, tumors held a significantly higher top-250-clone fraction (p = 0.039).

The germline V gene has CDR1 SGHAT and CDR2 FQNNGV. The CDR3 length is 17 residues. The V and J ends lost 2 bases and 8 bases respectively, with 22 bases between them. The source material was peripheral blood. This sequence was found in a woman aged 60-75 years with primary liver carcinoma and hepatitis B virus infection. V gene TRBV11-2 combines with J gene TRBJ2-1, with a possible D match to TRBD2 (6 bases). CDR3 loop: CASSLPSQQEGRDEQFF. The DNA for the CDR3 is TGTGCCAGCAGCTTACCTAGCCAGCAGGAGGGCCGTGATGAGCAGTTCTTC.